This T cell receptor beta chain originates from a study of CD4+ T cells in melanoma. Whole-study results and caveats: A reported correlation linked neoantigen-specific CD4+ T cells to CD8+, macrophage and B cell function. Diverse differentiation states were reported for melanoma neoantigen-specific CD4+ T cells.

This clone was picked up a small number of times. Antigen: not known. The assay was immunoSEQ multiplex PCR, and TCRdb's table has in-frame clones only and misses some. Of about 20,000 clones in the sample, about three quarters were seen once. The germline V and J ends were trimmed by 6 bases and 1 base, with 12 bases remaining between them. The CDR3 is 13 residues long. Germline V CDR1 and CDR2: GTSNPN, SVGIG (reference sequence). The clonotype originates from a human donor with melanoma. The V gene is TRBV30, the J gene TRBJ1-1; D is unresolved. CDR3 protein: CACTREGNTEAFF. The CDR3 nucleotides are TGTGCCTGTACCCGTGAGGGGAACACTGAAGCTTTCTTT.